This T cell receptor beta chain was identified in a study of cytomegalovirus exposure and HLA in healthy donors. Study summary: Tens of millions of unique TCR sequences came from HLA-typed donors in an early release.

The study's findings and limits: Solely CMV serostatus was available to characterize immune exposure. Accurate HLA-A and HLA-B prediction from TCR beta sequences was reported for most subjects. Several of the most significant clusters appeared, in a later analysis, to be linked to common viral pathogens.

With 60 Vbeta and 13 Jbeta primers, the PCR was carried out. TCRdb's copy holds only in-frame clones and misses some; the assay was immunoSEQ multiplex PCR. The data hold about 130,000 clones, with around four fifths observed a single time. CDR1 and CDR2 from the germline V gene are SGDLS and YYNGEE. Trimming took off 0 bases at V and 4 bases at J, with 8 bases between the two ends. This CDR3 comprises 14 residues. This clone has only a few counts. Its target is unknown. This TCR was sampled from a boy aged 10-17 years in good health and CMV-seronegative. The specimen was PBMCs. The V call is TRBV9, the J call TRBJ1-3; unclear D gene. CDR3 amino acids: CASSVANGGNTIYF. The DNA of the CDR3 is TGTGCCAGCAGCGTAGCAAACGGGGGAAACACCATATATTTT.